The 4 T cell receptor beta chains listed next were all sequenced from one sample in a study of regulatory T cells in long-lasting Graves disease. The time point here: newly diagnosed GD, antithyroid drugs for less than 3 months. With RNA extracted from PBMCs as input, the TCR library was made. Libraries of TCR beta came from iRepertoire HTBI primers plus Arm-PCR of CDR3 regions. TCRdb reprocessed the multiplex PCR reads via MiXCR and lists one record per CDR3 protein. The sample has hundreds of thousands of distinct CDR3 sequences, around 15% seen once; the top ten hold around 19%. These data were also reused for a study on T cells in Graves' hyperthyroidism and ophthalmopathy.

Sample: peripheral blood mononuclear cells (PBMCs), taken at new diagnosis, from a patient treated with antithyroid drugs. These receptors all come from a woman aged 30 to 39 with Graves disease.

The chain uses TRBV9 and TRBJ2-1; no definite D call. Germline assignment: CDR1 SGDLS and CDR2 YYNGEE. Trimming cost V 0 bases and J 1 base, with 8 bases left between them. The CDR3 loop spans 15 amino acids. This chain's CDR3 is CASSVGGISYNEQFF. The DNA for the CDR3 is TGTGCCAGCAGCGTAGGGGGAATATCCTACAATGAGCAGTTCTTC.

By frequency in the sample, this clonotype is medium-sized (0.01 to 0.1%). J is TRBJ1-2 and V is TRBV20-1; D is unresolved. Trimming took off 6 bases at V and 3 bases at J, with 14 bases between the two ends. This CDR3 is built from 13 residues. CDR1 DFQATT and CDR2 SNEGSKA come from the germline V gene (reference sequence). CDR3 DNA sequence: TGCAGTGCCGAAGACATTGGAGACTATGGCTACACCTTC. It is translated as CSAEDIGDYGYTF.

This clonotype came up a few times. The V and J genes are TRBV5-1 and TRBJ1-2; TRBD1 agrees at 7 bases. CDR3 length equals 13 residues. The V gene end was trimmed by 0 bases and the J gene end by 8 bases; junction bases not matched to a gene: 4. The germline gives CDR1 SGHRS, CDR2 YFSETQ. The DNA for the CDR3 is TGCGCCAGCAGCTTGGAGGGGGCTCTGGGCTACACCTTC. It codes for CASSLEGALGYTF.

There are many counts of this clonotype. The gene calls are TRBV28 and TRBJ2-1, with 11 bases fitting TRBD2. This CDR3 is 15 amino acids long. CDR1 and CDR2 (germline): MDHEN, SYDVKM. The junction had 8 bases not matched to a gene; V was cut back by 6 bases and J by 7 bases. CDR3 bases: TGTGCCAGCAGGGGGGGGCTAGCGGGAGGAAATGAGCAGTTCTTC. Translation gives CASRGGLAGGNEQFF.